This TCR beta chain emerged from a study of CD8 T cells in ankylosing spondylitis. A single record per CDR3 protein comes from TCRdb applying MiXCR to the 5' RACE reads. Of about 240,000 distinct CDR3 sequences listed, roughly 10% were seen once; the top ten hold about 6.8%. This clonotype has a count of ten or more. Trimming shortened V by 3 bases and J by 6 bases, and 12 bases separated the two germline ends. Germline lookup yields CDR1 MDHEN and CDR2 SYDVKM. The CDR3 spans 14 residues. Sequenced input: blood, either unsorted or a sorted T cell fraction (not recorded which). The rearrangement links TRBV28 to TRBJ1-3, with D uncertain. The sequence derives from a male donor with ankylosing spondylitis or in good health (not recorded which). CDR3 residues: CASSLGRWANTIYF. The CDR3 nucleotides are TGTGCCAGCAGTTTGGGCCGGTGGGCAAACACCATATATTTT.